In this sample, the clone carrying this T cell receptor (beta chain) turned up many times. The source of the sample is a study of immune characterization of retroperitoneal liposarcoma. TCRdb re-analysed the PCR reads in MiXCR, keeping a single row per CDR3 protein. The repertoire holds roughly 7,000 distinct CDR3 sequences, roughly 28% seen once, with around two fifths in the top ten. There are 13 residues in the CDR3. Germline V CDR1 and CDR2: MNHNS, SASEGT. Losses at the gene ends were 7 bases for V and 7 bases for J; bases not matched to a gene: 2. J is TRBJ1-6 and V is TRBV6-1; 9 nucleotides line up with TRBD1. Source material: blood. This TCR was recovered from a male donor with retroperitoneal liposarcoma. In nucleotides, the CDR3 is TGTGCCAGCACGGGACAGGGAAATTCACCCCTCCACTTT. It yields the protein CASTGQGNSPLHF.